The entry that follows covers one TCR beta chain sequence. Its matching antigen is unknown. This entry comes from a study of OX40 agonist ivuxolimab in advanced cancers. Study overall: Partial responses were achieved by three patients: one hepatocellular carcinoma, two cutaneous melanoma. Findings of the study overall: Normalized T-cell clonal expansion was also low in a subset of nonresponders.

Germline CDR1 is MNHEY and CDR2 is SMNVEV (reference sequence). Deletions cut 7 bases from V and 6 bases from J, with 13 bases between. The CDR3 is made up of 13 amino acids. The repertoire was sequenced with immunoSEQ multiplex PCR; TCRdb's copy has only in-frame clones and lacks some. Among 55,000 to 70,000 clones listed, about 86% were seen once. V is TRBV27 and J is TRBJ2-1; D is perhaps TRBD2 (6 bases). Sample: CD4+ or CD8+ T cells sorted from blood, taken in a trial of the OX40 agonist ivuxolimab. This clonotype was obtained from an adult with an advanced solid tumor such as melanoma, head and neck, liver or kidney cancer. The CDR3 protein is CASNGGRSNEQFF. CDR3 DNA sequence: TGTGCCAGCAATGGGGGGAGGAGCAATGAGCAGTTCTTC.